The source of this T cell receptor (beta chain) is a study of graft-versus-host responses after intestinal transplantation. Worth noting for this clone: Its cognate antigen is unknown.

The study's findings and limits: Researchers found GvH clones in recipient marrow, and some showed up first in ileum or blood. Where graft-donor T cell macrochimerism was present, patients had high graft-versus-host to host-versus-graft clonal ratios in allografts.

This CDR3 has 15 residues. Trimming left V 1 base short and J 4 bases short, with 13 bases between. The germline CDR1 and CDR2 sequences are SGHTA and FQGNSA. Data came from immunoSEQ multiplex PCR; TCRdb stores just in-frame clones and leaves some out. The sample lists about 41,000 clones; approximately 95% were seen once. This material consisted of unstimulated CD8+ T cells sorted from spleen or lymph node cells, taken before transplant. The sequence was obtained from a human donor who was the organ donor for an intestinal transplant. The genes are TRBV7-2 and TRBJ1-2; D is undetermined. The CDR3 loop reads CASSLGRTLPYGYTF. As DNA, the CDR3 is TGTGCCAGCAGCTTAGGCCGGACCTTGCCCTATGGCTACACCTTC.